These 24 T cell receptor beta chains came from one sample sequenced in a study of T cell responses to AZD1222 COVID-19 vaccine. Measured with immunoSEQ multiplex PCR; TCRdb has only the in-frame clones, and not every one. The sample lists about 110,000 clones; about 91% were seen once. The sequencing used peripheral blood, collected 28 days after the second AZD1222 dose. Receptor source: an adult who received the AZD1222 COVID-19 vaccine.

This clone was recorded once. The chain has TRBV5-4 and TRBJ2-3; D not resolved. The CDR3 totals 13 residues. The germline V gene has CDR1 SGHNT and CDR2 YYREEE (reference sequence). V lost 4 bases and J 5 bases, leaving 11 bases between the germline ends. CDR3 nucleotides: TGTGCCAGCAGCCCGGTGGCTTTAGATACGCAGTATTTT. It is translated as CASSPVALDTQYF.

The DNA of the CDR3 is TGTGCCACCAGTGACCCCCGGGTAGGGTCCTACAATGAGCAGTTCTTC. Its protein is CATSDPRVGSYNEQFF. The rearrangement links TRBV24-1 to TRBJ2-1; D remains ambiguous. V lost 4 bases and J lost 1, with 13 bases in between. Germline assignment: CDR1 KGHDR and CDR2 SFDVKD. CDR3 length: 16 amino acids.

The V and J genes are TRBV7-2 and TRBJ1-1; 7 positions match TRBD1. Looked up from germline, CDR1 is SGHTA and CDR2 is FQGNSA. CDR3 size: 14 residues. V shed 3 bases, J shed 5 bases, and the junction held 6 bases outside the gene matches. CDR3 region: CASSFDRVGTEAFF. CDR3 bases: TGTGCCAGCAGCTTCGACAGGGTTGGGACTGAAGCTTTCTTT.

V usage is TRBV5-1 and J usage is TRBJ2-7; 9 nucleotides agree with TRBD1. This CDR3 region has 15 residues. The germline V gene encodes CDR1 SGHRS and CDR2 YFSETQ. Losses at the gene ends were 4 bases for V and 7 bases for J; bases not matched to a gene: 12. CDR3 amino acids: CASSVSTGTGREQYF. The DNA of the CDR3 is TGCGCCAGCAGCGTCTCAACCGGGACAGGGAGGGAGCAGTACTTC.

The chain combines TRBV19 with TRBJ1-6, with a weak D call TRBD1 (6 bases). Trimming shortened V by 6 bases and J by 9 bases, and 15 bases separated the two germline ends. Germline CDR1 and CDR2: LNHDA and SQIVND (reference sequence). The CDR3 consists of 14 residues. CDR3 protein: CASRMTGVGSPLHF. CDR3 DNA sequence: TGTGCCAGTAGGATGACAGGCGTCGGTTCACCCCTCCACTTT.

The rearrangement links TRBV6-1 to TRBJ1-2; 9 bases agree with TRBD1. The CDR3 has 15 amino acids. Germline V lookup: CDR1 MNHNS, CDR2 SASEGT. The trim removed 3 bases at V and 8 bases at J, leaving 10 bases unmatched. DNA of the CDR3: TGTGCCAGCAGTGACGTCCCGGGACAGGGAAGCGGCTACACCTTC. Amino acid sequence: CASSDVPGQGSGYTF.

The V call is TRBV4-3, the J call TRBJ2-5; a possible D gene is TRBD2 (7 bases). The V end was cut by 0 bases, the J end by 4 bases, with 15 bases between. Germline V lookup: CDR1 LGHNA, CDR2 YSLEER. The CDR3 spans 16 residues. CDR3 DNA sequence: TGCGCCAGCAGCCAAGACCAGTCGGGGGGCAGAGAGACCCAGTACTTC. It is translated as CASSQDQSGGRETQYF.

The chain joins TRBV5-6 to TRBJ1-1; TRBD1 is a possible D gene (6 bases). CDR3 length: 16 residues. Germline V gene lookup returns CDR1 SGHDT and CDR2 YYEEEE. Trimming shortened V by 2 bases and J by 4 bases, and 18 bases separated the two germline ends. Here the CDR3 DNA reads TGTGCCAGCAGCTTACAACGAGGGAGGGGGAGCACTGAAGCTTTCTTT. The encoded protein is CASSLQRGRGSTEAFF. The whole variable domain, remainder taken from reference TRBV5-6 and TRBJ1-1, is DAGVTQSPTHLIKTRGQQVTLRCSPKSGHDTVSWYQQALGQGPQFIFQYYEEEERQRGNFPDRFSGHQFPNYSSELNVNALLLGDSALYLCASSLQRGRGSTEAFFGQGTRLTVV.

The V gene is TRBV6-2 or TRBV6-3, the J gene TRBJ1-1; TRBD1 aligns across 7 bases. This CDR3 comprises 17 residues. The germline gives CDR1 MNHEY, CDR2 SVGEGT. Losses at the gene ends were 3 bases for V and 0 bases for J; bases not matched to a gene: 10. In DNA, the CDR3 is TGTGCCAGCAGTTATCCAGGGAAGGGGGCTATGAACACTGAAGCTTTCTTT. It yields the protein CASSYPGKGAMNTEAFF.

The rearrangement links TRBV19 to TRBJ1-2; 7 nucleotides align to TRBD1. With 6 bases clipped from V and 3 bases from J, the junction kept 10 bases outside the gene matches. Germline CDR1 and CDR2: LNHDA and SQIVND (reference sequence). The CDR3 has 15 residues. The DNA of the CDR3 is TGTGCCAGTAGCGTTTCCTCCGGACAGGACTATGGCTACACCTTC. This translates into CASSVSSGQDYGYTF.

This chain connects TRBV3-1 (or the pseudogene TRBV3-2) to TRBJ1-2; tentative D call: TRBD1 (5 bases). V was cut by 5 bases and J by 1 base, with 8 bases left in between. The CDR3 covers 13 residues. Germline CDR1 is LGHDT and CDR2 is YNNKEL (reference sequence). Written as DNA, the CDR3 is TGTGCCAGCAGCTTCCAGGGTAACTATGGCTACACCTTC. It yields the protein CASSFQGNYGYTF.

The chain combines TRBV7-2 with TRBJ1-5; no firm D call. This CDR3 is 15 amino acids long. V was clipped by 1 base and J by 0 bases, with 7 bases between them. The germline CDR1 and CDR2 sequences are SGHTA and FQGNSA. CDR3 protein: CASSLVPNSNQPQHF. In DNA, the CDR3 is TGTGCCAGCAGCTTAGTCCCTAATAGCAATCAGCCCCAGCATTTT.

The chain combines TRBV7-2 with TRBJ1-1; no reliable D call. The CDR3 totals 18 residues. Trimming stripped 6 bases from V and 3 bases from J, with 26 bases between. The germline gives CDR1 SGHTA, CDR2 FQGNSA. CDR3 amino acids: CASSSEGPVSMGHTEAFF. The DNA for the CDR3 is TGTGCCAGCAGTTCAGAGGGTCCGGTTTCAATGGGTCACACTGAAGCTTTCTTT.

The chain links TRBV3-1 (or the pseudogene TRBV3-2) to TRBJ2-5; the D is unclear. This CDR3 has 11 residues. In germline, CDR1 is LGHDT, CDR2 YNNKEL (reference sequence). V lost 4 bases and J lost 2, with 2 bases in between. In nucleotides, the CDR3 is TGTGCCAGCAGCCTTCAAGAGACCCAGTACTTC. It encodes CASSLQETQYF.

This clone was counted once. The chain couples TRBV7-2 to TRBJ1-2; D may be TRBD1 (5 bases). Germline assignment: CDR1 SGHTA and CDR2 FQGNSA. The length of the CDR3 is 14 residues. V was clipped by 2 bases and J by 3 bases, with 10 bases between them. The CDR3 region is CASSLTGTDYGYTF. The DNA for the CDR3 is TGTGCCAGCAGCTTAACGGGGACGGACTATGGCTACACCTTC.

In its sample, this clone was seen once. The chain joins TRBV7-9 to TRBJ1-1; no clear D gene. CDR3 size: 17 residues. Germline V gene sequence: CDR1 SEHNR, CDR2 FQNEAQ (reference sequence). V gave up 5 bases and J gave up 0 bases, with 19 bases separating them. Written as DNA, the CDR3 is TGTGCCAGCAGCCCACCTCCATCAGGACTAATGAACACTGAAGCTTTCTTT. It yields the protein CASSPPPSGLMNTEAFF.

This clone has only one observation. The chain combines TRBV10-2 with TRBJ2-3, with D uncertain. V was trimmed by 2 bases and J by 2 bases, leaving 14 bases between them. The CDR3 loop spans 16 amino acids. CDR1 and CDR2 (germline): WSHSY, SAAADI. The CDR3 DNA is TGCGCCAGCAGTGAGCATCGGACGGAGATCACAGATACGCAGTATTTT. The encoded protein is CASSEHRTEITDTQYF.

This sequence joins TRBV6-1 and TRBJ1-2; D unresolved. V lost 2 bases to trimming and J lost 4 bases, with 14 bases between them. This CDR3 spans 15 amino acids. Germline lookup yields CDR1 MNHNS and CDR2 SASEGT. DNA of the CDR3: TGTGCCAGCAGTGAAAAACCACGGACCTCCTATGGCTACACCTTC. It translates to CASSEKPRTSYGYTF.

This chain connects TRBV4-3 to TRBJ1-5; the D is unclear. The ends were cut back, 1 base at V and 5 bases at J, with 9 bases in the middle. The V gene's germline CDR1 is LGHNA and CDR2 YSLEER. The CDR3 runs to 14 residues. The CDR3 loop is CASSQAVRDQPQHF. In DNA form, the CDR3 reads TGCGCCAGCAGCCAAGCTGTCAGAGATCAGCCCCAGCATTTT.

V is TRBV4-2 and J is TRBJ2-2, with TRBD1 matching 8 bases. J lost 4 bases, V lost 2 bases, and 9 bases had no gene match. CDR1 and CDR2 from the germline V gene are LGHNA and YNFKEQ. There are 17 residues in the CDR3. The CDR3 DNA is TGTGCCAGCAGCCAACCCCTGCAGGGGGCGAGCACCGGGGAGCTGTTTTTT. It translates to CASSQPLQGASTGELFF.

This chain connects TRBV3-1 (or the pseudogene TRBV3-2) to TRBJ2-5; 10 bases agree with TRBD2. V gave up 1 base and J gave up 1 base; unmatched junction bases: 3. In germline, CDR1 is LGHDT, CDR2 YNNKEL (reference sequence). The CDR3 is 16 amino acids. CDR3 residues: CASSQVSGGAQETQYF. DNA of the CDR3: TGTGCCAGCAGCCAAGTCAGCGGGGGGGCCCAAGAGACCCAGTACTTC.

This chain's CDR3 is CASSDLGRGANYGYTF. The CDR3 coding sequence is TGTGCCAGCAGTGACCTCGGCCGCGGGGCTAACTATGGCTACACCTTC. J is TRBJ1-2 and V is TRBV6-1; D is unclear. CDR3 size: 16 residues. Germline values: CDR1 MNHNS, CDR2 SASEGT. Trimming took 3 bases from V and 0 from J, leaving 14 bases between them.

This chain connects TRBV10-3 to TRBJ1-3; D is undetermined. Per germline, CDR1 ENHRY and CDR2 SYGVKD. This CDR3 contains 13 residues. The V gene lost 3 bases and the J gene lost 4 bases, with 7 bases spanning the gap. Here the CDR3 DNA reads TGTGCCATCAGTGATCAGTGGGGAAACACCATATATTTT. Protein product: CAISDQWGNTIYF.

V usage is TRBV23-1 and J usage is TRBJ1-3; D gene uncertain. TRBV23-1 is given ORF status, its function remaining uncertain. The length of the CDR3 is 17 residues. V was cut by 7 bases and J by 4 bases, with 23 bases left in between. Here the CDR3 DNA reads TGCGCCAGCATCCATAAGAGGAAACCCGGAGCGGGAAACACCATATATTTT. This translates into CASIHKRKPGAGNTIYF.